This T cell receptor (beta chain) was found in a study of T cells after yellow fever vaccination. Ten or more counts support this clonotype. The target antigen is unknown. This CDR3 region has 12 residues. Germline V gene data show CDR1 as SQVTM and CDR2 as ANQGSEA. The ends were cut back, 7 bases at V and 0 bases at J, with 9 bases in the middle. General study points: FACS-sorted repertoires could contain abundant clonotypes contaminating from the bulk population. The booster response re-showed most primary clones: about 96% CD4, more than 70% CD8.

5'RACE template switching generated TCR cDNA, adding a universal primer site and UMIs. MiXCR, applied by TCRdb to the 5' RACE reads, yields one record per CDR3 protein. There are around 110,000 distinct CDR3 sequences in the sample; 7% to 8.5% occur only once, and roughly 23% lies in the top ten. The source is a man aged 25-40 years who received the YFV17D yellow fever vaccine. The sequences come from CD8+ T cells sorted from PBMCs, collected 45 days after the yellow fever booster vaccination. This chain uses TRBV29-1 with TRBJ2-5; D gene unclear. DNA for the CDR3: TGCAGCGGTTACCCCTACCAAGAGACCCAGTACTTC. This sequence encodes CSGYPYQETQYF.